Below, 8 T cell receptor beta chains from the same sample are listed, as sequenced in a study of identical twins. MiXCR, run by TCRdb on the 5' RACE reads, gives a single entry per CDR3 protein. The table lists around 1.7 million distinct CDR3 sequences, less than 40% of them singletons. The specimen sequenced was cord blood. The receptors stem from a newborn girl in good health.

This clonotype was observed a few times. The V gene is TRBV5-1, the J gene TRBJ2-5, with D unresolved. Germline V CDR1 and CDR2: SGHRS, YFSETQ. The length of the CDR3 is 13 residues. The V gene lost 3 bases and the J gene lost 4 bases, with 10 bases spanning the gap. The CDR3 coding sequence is TGCGCCAGCAGCTCGCAACAAAGAGAGACCCAGTACTTC. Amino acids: CASSSQQRETQYF. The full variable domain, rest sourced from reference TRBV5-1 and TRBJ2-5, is KAGVTQTPRYLIKTRGQQVTLSCSPISGHRSVSWYQQTPGQGLQFLFEYFSETQRNKGNFPGRFSGRQFSNSRSEMNVSTLELGDSALYLCASSSQQRETQYFGPGTRLLVL.

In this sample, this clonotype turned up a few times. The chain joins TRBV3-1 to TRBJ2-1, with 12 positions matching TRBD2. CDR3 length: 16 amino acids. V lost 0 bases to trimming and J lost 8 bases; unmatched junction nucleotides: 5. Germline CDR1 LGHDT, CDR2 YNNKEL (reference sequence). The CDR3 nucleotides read TGTGCCAGCAGCCAAGATCGCACTAGCGGGAGGCATGAGCAGTTCTTC. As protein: CASSQDRTSGRHEQFF.

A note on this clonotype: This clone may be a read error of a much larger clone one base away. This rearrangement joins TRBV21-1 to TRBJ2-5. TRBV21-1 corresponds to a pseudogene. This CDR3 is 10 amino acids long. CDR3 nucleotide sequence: TGTGCCAGCAGCAATAAAGAGCGGTACTTC. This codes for CASSNKERYF.

CDR3 in DNA: TGTGCCAGCAGTCGGCCCTCCCGAGCGTACAATGAGCAGTTCTTC. Its protein product is CASSRPSRAYNEQFF. The V and J genes are TRBV27 and TRBJ2-1; D is unresolved. The CDR3 is made up of 15 amino acids. Germline assignment: CDR1 MNHEY and CDR2 SMNVEV (reference sequence). The V and J ends lost 5 bases and 4 bases respectively, with 15 bases between them.

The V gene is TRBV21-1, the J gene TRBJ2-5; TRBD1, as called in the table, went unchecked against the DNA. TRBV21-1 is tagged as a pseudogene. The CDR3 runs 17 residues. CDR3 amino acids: CASSKPPRTEQGETQYF. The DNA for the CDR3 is TGTGCCAGCAGCAAACCCCCTAGGACGGAGCAGGGGGAGACCCAGTACTTC.

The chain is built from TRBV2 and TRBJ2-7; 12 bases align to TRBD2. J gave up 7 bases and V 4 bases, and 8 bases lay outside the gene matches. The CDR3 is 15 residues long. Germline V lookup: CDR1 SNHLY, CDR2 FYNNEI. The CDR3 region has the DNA TGTGCCAGCAGTGGACTAGCGGGAGCATCCGATGAGCAGTACTTC. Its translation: CASSGLAGASDEQYF.

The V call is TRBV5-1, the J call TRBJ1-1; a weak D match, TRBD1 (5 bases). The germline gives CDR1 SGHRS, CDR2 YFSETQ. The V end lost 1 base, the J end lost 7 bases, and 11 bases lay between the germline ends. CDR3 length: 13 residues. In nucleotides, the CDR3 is TGCGCCAGCAGCTTGCGCAGGGTGGATGAAGCTTTCTTT. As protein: CASSLRRVDEAFF.

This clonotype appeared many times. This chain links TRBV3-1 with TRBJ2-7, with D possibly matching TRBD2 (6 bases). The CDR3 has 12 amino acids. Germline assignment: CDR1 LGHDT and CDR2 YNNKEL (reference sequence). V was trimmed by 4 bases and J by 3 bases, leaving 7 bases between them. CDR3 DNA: TGTGCCAGCAGCCGGGGACTCTACGAGCAGTACTTC. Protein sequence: CASSRGLYEQYF.